This T cell receptor (beta chain) was identified during a study of T cell repertoires in ileal Crohn's disease. This clone has a single count. Its target is unknown. Time point in this sample: neoterminal ileum biopsy at postoperative endoscopy, about 6 months after surgery. The length of the CDR3 is 14 residues. The germline V and J ends were trimmed by 8 bases and 3 bases, with 13 bases remaining between them. Germline CDR1 reads SEHNR; CDR2 reads FQNEAQ (reference sequence). Findings of the study overall: All patients with clonality above 26.8% had endoscopic recurrence. Sorted CD8 T cells held more high-frequency clones than CD4. Active smokers at surgery had more clonal expansions than non-smokers.

Clones were read by immunoSEQ multiplex PCR, and TCRdb kept only the in-frame ones, dropping some. The profile shows about 12,000 clones, more than 80% of them singletons. The chain is built from TRBV7-9 and TRBJ1-4, with a weak D call TRBD1 (5 bases). The sequence was obtained from an adult with Crohn's disease. Sequenced sample: ileal tissue. CDR3 sequence (DNA): TGTGCCAGCTCCGCAAGGGGCTCTAATGAAAAACTGTTTTTT. Its protein is CASSARGSNEKLFF.